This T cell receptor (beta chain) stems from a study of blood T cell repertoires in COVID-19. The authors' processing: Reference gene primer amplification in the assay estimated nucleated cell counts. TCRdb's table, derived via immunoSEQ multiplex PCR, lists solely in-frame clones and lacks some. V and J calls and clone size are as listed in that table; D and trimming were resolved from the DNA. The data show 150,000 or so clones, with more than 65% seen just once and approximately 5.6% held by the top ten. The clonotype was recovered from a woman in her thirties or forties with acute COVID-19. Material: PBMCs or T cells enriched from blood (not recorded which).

CDR3 DNA sequence: TGTGCCACTACGTCGCGGGCGGACTATGGCTACACCTTC. Protein product: CATTSRADYGYTF. This chain connects TRBV19 to TRBJ1-2; no clear D gene. Trimming pared 10 bases from V and 3 bases from J, leaving 15 bases between. Germline CDR1 LNHDA, CDR2 SQIVND (reference sequence). The CDR3 runs 13 residues. Drawing the rest from reference TRBV19 and TRBJ1-2, the complete variable domain is DGGITQSPKYLFRKEGQNVTLSCEQNLNHDAMYWYRQDPGQGLRLIYYSQIVNDFQKGDIAEGYSVSREKKESFPLTVTSAQKNPTAFYLCATTSRADYGYTFGSGTRLTVV.